A selection of T cell receptor beta chains follows, all from one sample in a study of T cell responses to AZD1222 COVID-19 vaccine. Sequencing used immunoSEQ multiplex PCR; TCRdb keeps in-frame clones, though not all of them. The sample consists of approximately 65,000 clones, over 60% of them appearing once. This specimen consisted of peripheral blood, obtained on day 0 of AZD1222 vaccination. These receptors came from an adult in good health. The CDR3 runs from the conserved cysteine through the conserved F or W. D genes are given only for firm matches. A row's size may be missing; if present it is once, few, many or a size class.

CDR3 DNA: TGTGCCAGCCATACAGACAGGGAGGTGACCAATGAGCAGTTCTTC
CDR3 protein: CASHTDREVTNEQFF
J gene: TRBJ2-1
clone size: NA
V gene: TRBV6-5
D gene: NA

CDR3 DNA: TGTGCCAGCAGCTTGCAGGGACCCCCGCAGCCCCAGCATTTT
CDR3 protein: CASSLQGPPQPQHF
J gene: TRBJ1-5
clone size: NA
V gene: TRBV7-9
D gene: NA

CDR3 DNA: TGCGCCAGCAGCCAAGATCGGGGAGGCTACACCTTC
CDR3 protein: CASSQDRGGYTF
J gene: TRBJ1-2
clone size: NA
V gene: TRBV4-1
D gene: NA

CDR3 DNA: TGCGCCAGCAGCTCCCGGAGCAGGGACACTGAAGCTTTCTTT
CDR3 protein: CASSSRSRDTEAFF
J gene: TRBJ1-1
clone size: NA
V gene: TRBV4-1
D gene: NA

CDR3 DNA: TGTGCCAGCAGGGAGTACTATGGCTACACCTTC
CDR3 protein: CASREYYGYTF
J gene: TRBJ1-2
clone size: NA
V gene: TRBV2
D gene: NA

CDR3 DNA: TGTGCCAGCAGCCAAACCGTTGGGGGGGCGACAGATACGCAGTATTTT
CDR3 protein: CASSQTVGGATDTQYF
J gene: TRBJ2-3
clone size: NA
V gene: TRBV4-2
D gene: NA

CDR3 DNA: TGTGCCATCAGCCACCCCAGCGGGGACACAGATACGCAGTATTTT
CDR3 protein: CAISHPSGDTDTQYF
J gene: TRBJ2-3
clone size: NA
V gene: TRBV10-3
D gene: TRBD2

CDR3 DNA: TGTGCCAGCAGAAACGGGGTAAATTGGGGTAATGAGCAGTTCTTC
CDR3 protein: CASRNGVNWGNEQFF
J gene: TRBJ2-1
clone size: NA
V gene: TRBV6-6
D gene: NA

CDR3 DNA: TGTGCCAGCAGTGAGACAGGGATCTCACCCCTCCACTTT
CDR3 protein: CASSETGISPLHF
J gene: TRBJ1-6
clone size: NA
V gene: TRBV25-1
D gene: TRBD1

CDR3 DNA: TGTGCCAGCTCATACGATTTGGGGTCCTCTTCGTTTGAGCAGTACTTC
CDR3 protein: CASSYDLGSSSFEQYF
J gene: TRBJ2-7
clone size: few
V gene: TRBV18
D gene: NA

CDR3 DNA: TGCAGCGTTGACGGCAGGGGCGATGAAAAACTGTTTTTT
CDR3 protein: CSVDGRGDEKLFF
J gene: TRBJ1-4
clone size: NA
V gene: TRBV29-1
D gene: NA

CDR3 DNA: TGTGCCAGCAGTGAACAGGGCAACTATGGCTACACCTTC
CDR3 protein: CASSEQGNYGYTF
J gene: TRBJ1-2
clone size: few
V gene: TRBV12-3/TRBV12-4
D gene: NA

CDR3 DNA: TGTGCCATCAGTGAGTCCCTAGCGAGCTCCTACGAGCAGTACTTC
CDR3 protein: CAISESLASSYEQYF
J gene: TRBJ2-7
clone size: NA
V gene: TRBV10-3
D gene: NA

CDR3 DNA: TGTGCCAGCAGCTACTCCCTCGCCGCCCGGGGTGTTTTTGTTGAAAAACTGTTTTTT
CDR3 protein: CASSYSLAARGVFVEKLFF
J gene: TRBJ1-4
clone size: NA
V gene: TRBV7-8
D gene: NA

CDR3 DNA: TGTGCCTGGAGTGTACCGGGGGCCGAGTACTTC
CDR3 protein: CAWSVPGAEYF
J gene: TRBJ2-7
clone size: NA
V gene: TRBV30
D gene: NA

CDR3 DNA: TGTGCCAGTAGTATACCCCCAGATTTTAGACAGCCCCAGCATTTT
CDR3 protein: CASSIPPDFRQPQHF
J gene: TRBJ1-5
clone size: once
V gene: TRBV19
D gene: NA

CDR3 DNA: TGTGCCAGCAGCGCCGCTGGGGCTAGCGGGGACCATGAGCAGTTCTTC
CDR3 protein: CASSAAGASGDHEQFF
J gene: TRBJ2-1
clone size: NA
V gene: TRBV5-4
D gene: TRBD2

CDR3 DNA: TGTGCCAGTAGTTCATCGGGACTCCCTGAGCCCCACTATGGCTACACCTTC
CDR3 protein: CASSSSGLPEPHYGYTF
J gene: TRBJ1-2
clone size: NA
V gene: TRBV19
D gene: NA

CDR3 DNA: TGTGCCAGCAGCCAGCTTCCGACCCGGGCCACCCCCTACGAGCAGTACTTC
CDR3 protein: CASSQLPTRATPYEQYF
J gene: TRBJ2-7
clone size: NA
V gene: TRBV5-4
D gene: NA

CDR3 DNA: TGCGCCAGCAGTGACGGGTCGAGGGACACAGATACGCAGTATTTT
CDR3 protein: CASSDGSRDTDTQYF
J gene: TRBJ2-3
clone size: NA
V gene: TRBV10-1
D gene: NA

CDR3 DNA: TGTGCCAGCAGCTCAGGGGGCGGAAATAATTCACCCCTCCACTTT
CDR3 protein: CASSSGGGNNSPLHF
J gene: TRBJ1-6
clone size: NA
V gene: TRBV3-1/TRBV3-2
D gene: TRBD1

CDR3 DNA: TGTGCCAGCAGCTTAGTGACAGGGGGTGGTGAAAAACTGTTTTTT
CDR3 protein: CASSLVTGGGEKLFF
J gene: TRBJ1-4
clone size: NA
V gene: TRBV7-9
D gene: TRBD1

CDR3 DNA: TGTGCCAGCAGATTTAGGGCGGGAAACTCTGGGGCCAACGTCCTGACTTTC
CDR3 protein: CASRFRAGNSGANVLTF
J gene: TRBJ2-6
clone size: few
V gene: TRBV2
D gene: NA